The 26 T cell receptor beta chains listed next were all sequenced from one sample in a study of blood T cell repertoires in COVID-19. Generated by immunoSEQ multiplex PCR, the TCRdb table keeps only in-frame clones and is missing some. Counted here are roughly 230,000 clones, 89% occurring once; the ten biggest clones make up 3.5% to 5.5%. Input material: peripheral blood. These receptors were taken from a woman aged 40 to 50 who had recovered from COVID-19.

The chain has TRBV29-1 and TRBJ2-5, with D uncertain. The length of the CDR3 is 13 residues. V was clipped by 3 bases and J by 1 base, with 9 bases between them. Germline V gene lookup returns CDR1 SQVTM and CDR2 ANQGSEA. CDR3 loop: CSVDEDFQETQYF. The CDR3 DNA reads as TGCAGCGTTGATGAGGATTTCCAAGAGACCCAGTACTTC. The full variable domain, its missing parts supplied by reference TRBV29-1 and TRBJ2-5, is SAVISQKPSRDICQRGTSLTIQCQVDSQVTMMFWYRQQPGQSLTLIATANQGSEATYESGFVIDKFPISRPNLTFSTLTVSNMSPEDSSIYLCSVDEDFQETQYFGPGTRLLVL.

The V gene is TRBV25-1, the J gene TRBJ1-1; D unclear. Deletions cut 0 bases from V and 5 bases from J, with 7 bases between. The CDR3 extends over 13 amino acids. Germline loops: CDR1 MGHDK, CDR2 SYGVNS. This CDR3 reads CASSEYLNTEAFF. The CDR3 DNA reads TGTGCCAGCAGTGAATATCTAAATACTGAAGCTTTCTTT. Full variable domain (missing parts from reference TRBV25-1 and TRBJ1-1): EADIYQTPRYLVIGTGKKITLECSQTMGHDKMYWYQQDPGMELHLIHYSYGVNSTEKGDLSSESTVSRIRTEHFPLTLESARPSHTSQYLCASSEYLNTEAFFGQGTRLTVV.

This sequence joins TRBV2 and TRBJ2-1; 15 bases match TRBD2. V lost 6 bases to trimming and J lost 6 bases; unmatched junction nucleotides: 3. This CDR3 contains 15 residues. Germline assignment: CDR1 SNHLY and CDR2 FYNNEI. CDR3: CASRGTSGGSNEQFF. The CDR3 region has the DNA TGTGCCAGCAGAGGGACTAGCGGGGGGTCCAATGAGCAGTTCTTC.

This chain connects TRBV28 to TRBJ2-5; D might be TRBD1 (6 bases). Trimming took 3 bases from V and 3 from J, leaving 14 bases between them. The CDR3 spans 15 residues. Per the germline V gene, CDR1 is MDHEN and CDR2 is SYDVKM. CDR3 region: CASSFIWKGEETQYF. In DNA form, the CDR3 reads TGTGCCAGCAGTTTCATATGGAAGGGGGAAGAGACCCAGTACTTC.

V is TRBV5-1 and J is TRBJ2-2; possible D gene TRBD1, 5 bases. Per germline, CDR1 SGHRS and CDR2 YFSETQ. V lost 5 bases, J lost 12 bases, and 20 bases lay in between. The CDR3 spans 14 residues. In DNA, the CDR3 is TGCGCCAGCAGGGCGATACCTGACAGTTTGAAGCTGTTTTTT. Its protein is CASRAIPDSLKLFF.

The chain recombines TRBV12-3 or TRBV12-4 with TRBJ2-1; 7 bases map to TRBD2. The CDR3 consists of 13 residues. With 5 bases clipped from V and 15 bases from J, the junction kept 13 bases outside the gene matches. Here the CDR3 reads CASSPTRLAGGFF. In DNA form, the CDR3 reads TGTGCCAGCAGTCCAACAAGACTAGCCGGTGGGTTCTTC.

CDR3 coding DNA: TGTGCCAGCAGCCATTCTAGCGGGTTCCACAATGAGCAGTTCTTC. Translation gives CASSHSSGFHNEQFF. The chain uses TRBV3-1 (or the pseudogene TRBV3-2) and TRBJ2-1, with TRBD2 matching over 8 bases. Trimming removed 3 bases from V and 5 bases from J; junction bases left unmatched: 6. The CDR3 runs to 15 residues. Germline V CDR1 and CDR2: LGHDT, YNNKEL (reference sequence).

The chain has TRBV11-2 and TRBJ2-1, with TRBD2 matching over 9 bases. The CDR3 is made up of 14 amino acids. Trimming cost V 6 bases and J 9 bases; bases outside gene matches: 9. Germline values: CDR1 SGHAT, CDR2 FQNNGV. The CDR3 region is CASSHRLAAFEQFF. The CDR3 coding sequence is TGTGCCAGCAGTCACCGACTAGCGGCTTTTGAGCAGTTCTTC.

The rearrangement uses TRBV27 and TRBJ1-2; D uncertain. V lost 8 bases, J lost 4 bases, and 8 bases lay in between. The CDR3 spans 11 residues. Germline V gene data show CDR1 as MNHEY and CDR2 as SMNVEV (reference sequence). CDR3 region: CASHGGYGYTF. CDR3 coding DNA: TGTGCCAGCCACGGAGGCTATGGCTACACCTTC.

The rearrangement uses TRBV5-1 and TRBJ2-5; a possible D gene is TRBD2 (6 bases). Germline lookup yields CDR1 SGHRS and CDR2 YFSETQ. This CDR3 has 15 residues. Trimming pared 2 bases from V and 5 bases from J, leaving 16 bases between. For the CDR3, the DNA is TGCGCCAGCAGCTTAGGGCGGGGAATCCGGGAGACCCAGTACTTC. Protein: CASSLGRGIRETQYF.

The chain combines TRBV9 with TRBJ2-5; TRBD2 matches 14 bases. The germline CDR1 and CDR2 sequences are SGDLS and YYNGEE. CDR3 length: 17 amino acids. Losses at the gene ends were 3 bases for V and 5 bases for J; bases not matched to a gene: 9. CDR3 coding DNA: TGTGCCAGCAGCGCCCGACTAGCGGGGGGGCTTATGGAGACCCAGTACTTC. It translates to CASSARLAGGLMETQYF.

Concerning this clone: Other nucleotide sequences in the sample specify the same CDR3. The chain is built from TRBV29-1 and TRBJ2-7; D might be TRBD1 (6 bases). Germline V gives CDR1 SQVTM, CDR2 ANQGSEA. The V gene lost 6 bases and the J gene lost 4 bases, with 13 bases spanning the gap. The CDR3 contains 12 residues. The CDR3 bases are TGCAGCGTAAGAACAGGGTCGTACGAGCAGTACTTC. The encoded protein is CSVRTGSYEQYF.

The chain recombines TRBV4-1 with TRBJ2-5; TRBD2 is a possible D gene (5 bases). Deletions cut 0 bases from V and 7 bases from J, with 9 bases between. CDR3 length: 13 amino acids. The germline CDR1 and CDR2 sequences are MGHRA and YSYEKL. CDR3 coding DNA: TGCGCCAGCAGCCAAGATCTCGAGGGGACCCAGTACTTC. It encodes CASSQDLEGTQYF.

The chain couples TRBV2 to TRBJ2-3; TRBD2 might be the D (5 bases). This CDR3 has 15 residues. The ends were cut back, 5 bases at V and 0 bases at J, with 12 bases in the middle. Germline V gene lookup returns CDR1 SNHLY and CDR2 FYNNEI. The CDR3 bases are TGTGCCAGCAGTAGAAGCGGAGCTAGCACAGATACGCAGTATTTT. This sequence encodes CASSRSGASTDTQYF. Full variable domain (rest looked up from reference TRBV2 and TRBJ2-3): EPEVTQTPSHQVTQMGQEVILRCVPISNHLYFYWYRQILGQKVEFLVSFYNNEISEKSEIFDDQFSVERPDGSNFTLKIRSTKLEDSAMYFCASSRSGASTDTQYFGPGTRLTVL.

Here the CDR3 DNA reads TGTGCCAGTAGCCACCCCCTGGGAGGGAGAGGGACAGATACGCAGTATTTT. This translates into CASSHPLGGRGTDTQYF. The chain has TRBV19 and TRBJ2-3, with 7 positions matching TRBD2. Per germline, CDR1 LNHDA and CDR2 SQIVND (reference sequence). The V segment lost 6 bases and the J segment 3 bases; nucleotides outside the gene matches: 15. There are 17 residues in the CDR3. The full variable domain, in which reference TRBV19 and TRBJ2-3 provide the parts outside the CDR3, is DGGITQSPKYLFRKEGQNVTLSCEQNLNHDAMYWYRQDPGQGLRLIYYSQIVNDFQKGDIAEGYSVSREKKESFPLTVTSAQKNPTAFYLCASSHPLGGRGTDTQYFGPGTRLTVL.

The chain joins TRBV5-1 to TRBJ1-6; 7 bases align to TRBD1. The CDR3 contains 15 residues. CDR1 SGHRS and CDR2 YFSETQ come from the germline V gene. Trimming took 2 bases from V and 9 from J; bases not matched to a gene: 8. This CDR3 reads CASSFSGTVGSPLHF. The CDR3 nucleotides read TGCGCCAGCAGCTTCTCCGGGACAGTAGGTTCACCCCTCCACTTT.

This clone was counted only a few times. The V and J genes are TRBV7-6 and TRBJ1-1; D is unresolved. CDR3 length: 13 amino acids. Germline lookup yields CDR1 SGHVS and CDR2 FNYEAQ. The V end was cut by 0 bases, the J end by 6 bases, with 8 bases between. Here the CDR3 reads CASSLAATAEAFF. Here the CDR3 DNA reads TGTGCCAGCAGCTTAGCCGCAACAGCTGAAGCTTTCTTT.

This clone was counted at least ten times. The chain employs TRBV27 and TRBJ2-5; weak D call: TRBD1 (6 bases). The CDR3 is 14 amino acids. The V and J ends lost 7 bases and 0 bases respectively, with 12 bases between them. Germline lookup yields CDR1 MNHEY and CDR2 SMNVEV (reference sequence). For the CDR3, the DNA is TGTGCCAGCAAAGGACAGCTGTACCAAGAGACCCAGTACTTC. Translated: CASKGQLYQETQYF.

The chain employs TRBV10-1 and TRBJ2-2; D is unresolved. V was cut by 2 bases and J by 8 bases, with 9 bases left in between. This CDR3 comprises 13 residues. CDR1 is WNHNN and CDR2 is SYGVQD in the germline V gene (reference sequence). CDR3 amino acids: CASSETSPGELFF. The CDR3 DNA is TGCGCCAGCAGTGAGACTTCTCCGGGGGAGCTGTTTTTT.

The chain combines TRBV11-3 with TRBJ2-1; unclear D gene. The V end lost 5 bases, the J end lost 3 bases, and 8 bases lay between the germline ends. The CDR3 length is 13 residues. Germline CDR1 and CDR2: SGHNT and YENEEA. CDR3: CASSLTHYNEQFF. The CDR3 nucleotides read TGTGCCAGCAGCCTGACTCACTACAATGAGCAGTTCTTC.

Written as DNA, the CDR3 is TGTGCCAGCTCACCTCACTCTACCGGGGAGCTGTTTTTT. Protein product: CASSPHSTGELFF. The chain couples TRBV18 to TRBJ2-2; D is unclear. Germline CDR1 is KGHSH and CDR2 is LQKENI. The CDR3 consists of 13 residues. The ends were cut back, 3 bases at V and 5 bases at J, with 7 bases in the middle.

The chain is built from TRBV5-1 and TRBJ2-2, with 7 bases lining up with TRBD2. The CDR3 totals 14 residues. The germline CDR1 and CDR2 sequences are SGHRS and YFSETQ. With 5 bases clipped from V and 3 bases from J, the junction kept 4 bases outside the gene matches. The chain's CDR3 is CASSFLADTGELFF. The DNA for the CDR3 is TGCGCCAGCAGTTTTCTAGCGGACACCGGGGAGCTGTTTTTT.

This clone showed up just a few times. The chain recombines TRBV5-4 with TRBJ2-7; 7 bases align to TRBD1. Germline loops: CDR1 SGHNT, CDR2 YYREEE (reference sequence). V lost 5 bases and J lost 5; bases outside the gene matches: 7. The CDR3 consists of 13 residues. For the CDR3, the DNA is TGTGCCAGCAGAGACGGACAGGACCACGAGCAGTACTTC. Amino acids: CASRDGQDHEQYF.

CDR3 protein: CASSQGTPHGRALVWAGELFF. The CDR3 bases are TGCGCCAGCAGCCAAGGGACCCCTCACGGGAGGGCCCTCGTTTGGGCCGGGGAGCTGTTTTTT. The chain is built from TRBV4-1 and TRBJ2-2; 8 positions agree with TRBD2. Germline V gene data show CDR1 as MGHRA and CDR2 as YSYEKL. With 1 base clipped from V and 6 bases from J, the junction kept 22 bases outside the gene matches. The CDR3 length is 21 residues.

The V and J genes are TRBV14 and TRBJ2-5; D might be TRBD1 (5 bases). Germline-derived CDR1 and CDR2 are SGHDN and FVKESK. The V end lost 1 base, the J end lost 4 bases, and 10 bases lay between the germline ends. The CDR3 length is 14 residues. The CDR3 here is CASSQVVGAETQYF. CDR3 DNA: TGTGCCAGCAGCCAAGTGGTTGGGGCAGAGACCCAGTACTTC.

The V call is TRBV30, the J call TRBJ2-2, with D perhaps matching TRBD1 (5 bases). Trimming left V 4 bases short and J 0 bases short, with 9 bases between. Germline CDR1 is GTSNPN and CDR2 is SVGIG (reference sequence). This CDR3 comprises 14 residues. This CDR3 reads CAWTGISNTGELFF. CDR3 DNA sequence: TGTGCCTGGACAGGGATCTCGAACACCGGGGAGCTGTTTTTT.